The following is a T cell receptor (beta chain) sequence with its context. The data originate from a study of T cells in Graves' hyperthyroidism and ophthalmopathy. Germline CDR1 is LNHDA and CDR2 is SQIVND (reference sequence). The CDR3 contains 14 residues. Trimming took 4 bases from V and 2 from J, leaving 11 bases between them. What was amplified from RNA transcripts were TCR beta CDR3 regions. TCR CDR3 underwent first-round RT-PCR with the HTBI primer set. Each CDR3 protein is one row after TCRdb ran MiXCR on the multiplex PCR reads. The sample shows 600,000 to 800,000 distinct CDR3 sequences, 35% of them seen only once.

Sequencing was done on a sample of blood. This chain uses TRBV19 with TRBJ1-2, with D unclear. The sequence came from a woman aged 35 to 49 with Graves' hyperthyroidism. As DNA, the CDR3 is TGTGCCAGTAGTAATCTATTGTCAAACTATGGCTACACCTTC. This codes for CASSNLLSNYGYTF. Based on the CDR3 plus reference TRBV19 and TRBJ1-2, the full variable domain is DGGITQSPKYLFRKEGQNVTLSCEQNLNHDAMYWYRQDPGQGLRLIYYSQIVNDFQKGDIAEGYSVSREKKESFPLTVTSAQKNPTAFYLCASSNLLSNYGYTFGSGTRLTVV.